Listed here are 3 T cell receptor beta chains from one sample, sequenced in a study of T cells after yellow fever vaccination. One entry per CDR3 protein, called by TCRdb with MiXCR from the 5' RACE reads. Of 29,000 or so distinct CDR3 sequences in the sample, around 5% are singletons; the top ten hold about 40%. The sample in question was CD8+ T cells sorted from PBMCs, obtained 10 days after the yellow fever booster vaccination. The receptors originated from a young man who received the YFV17D yellow fever vaccine.

This clonotype was detected ten times or more. The rearrangement links TRBV6-2 or TRBV6-3 to TRBJ2-1; weak D call: TRBD1 (6 bases). Germline assignment: CDR1 MNHEY and CDR2 SVGEGT. The CDR3 is 16 residues long. V was shortened by 2 bases and J by 0 bases, with 11 bases between the two germline ends. The CDR3 loop is CASSYKDSSSYNEQFF. CDR3 nucleotides: TGTGCCAGCAGTTACAAGGACAGCAGCTCCTACAATGAGCAGTTCTTC.

Ten or more counts support this clonotype. V is TRBV25-1 and J is TRBJ2-5; D not resolved. The CDR3 extends over 13 amino acids. Trimming removed 5 bases from V and 5 bases from J, with 12 bases in between. Germline-derived CDR1 and CDR2 are MGHDK and SYGVNS. The CDR3 region is CASSPSVAETQYF. CDR3 nucleotide sequence: TGTGCCAGCAGTCCATCGGTTGCGGAGACCCAGTACTTC.

J is TRBJ2-1 and V is TRBV5-6; 8 bases fit TRBD2. This CDR3 is 16 amino acids long. CDR1 and CDR2 from the germline V gene are SGHDT and YYEEEE. Germline trimming cut 2 bases from V and 9 bases from J; bases unmatched to any gene: 13. The CDR3 DNA sequence: TGTGCCAGCAGCTTCGGTTTAGCGGGACTGGCGCCTGAGCAGTTCTTC. Translating it yields CASSFGLAGLAPEQFF.